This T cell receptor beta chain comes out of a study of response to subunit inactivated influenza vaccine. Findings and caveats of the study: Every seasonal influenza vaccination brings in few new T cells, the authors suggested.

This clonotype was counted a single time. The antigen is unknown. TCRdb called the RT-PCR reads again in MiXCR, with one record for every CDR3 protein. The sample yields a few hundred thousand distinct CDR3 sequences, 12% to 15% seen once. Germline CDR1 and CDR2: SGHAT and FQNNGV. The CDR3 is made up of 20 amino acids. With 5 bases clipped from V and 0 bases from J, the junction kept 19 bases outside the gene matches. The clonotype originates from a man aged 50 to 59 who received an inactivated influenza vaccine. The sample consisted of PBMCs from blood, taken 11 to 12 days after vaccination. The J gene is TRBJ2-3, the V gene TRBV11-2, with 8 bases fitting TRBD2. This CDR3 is CASSKSGISRAGASTDTQYF. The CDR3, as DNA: TGTGCCAGCAGCAAATCTGGAATCTCAAGAGCGGGAGCTAGCACAGATACGCAGTATTTT.